The sequence of this T cell receptor (beta chain) was determined in a study of blood T cells in healthy people across ages. Study results and limitations: As naive T cell percentage varied, TCR beta diversity correlated strongly with it.

Points on this clonotype: Its target is not known.

A second PCR of roughly 7 to 11 cycles used a sample-barcoded 5' primer and a J-beta primer mix. TCRdb passed the 5' RACE reads through MiXCR, listing each CDR3 protein once. The table shows hundreds of thousands of distinct CDR3 sequences, with approximately 40% occurring only once. V lost 5 bases to trimming and J lost 1 base, with 11 bases between them. Germline loops: CDR1 SGHVT, CDR2 SQSDAQ. The CDR3 is 14 residues long. Each sample provided at least 6 micrograms of extracted total RNA. The sequence came from a man older than 75 in good health. The sample consisted of blood. The chain is built from TRBV7-4 and TRBJ1-1; D remains unclear. Written as DNA, the CDR3 is TGTGCCAGCAGCCTGGTGAAGGGGAACACTGAAGCTTTCTTT. Translation gives CASSLVKGNTEAFF.